The clone carrying this T cell receptor (beta chain) appeared a few times. As yet, its antigen is unknown. The entry originates in a study of beta chain features in type 1 diabetes. Study-wide results and caveats: The VDJ junctions of type 1 diabetes patients carried fewer insertions and more deletions.

Sequenced material consisted of expressed TCRB transcripts (all of the isolated RNA was reverse transcribed). Libraries were prepared by immunoSEQ multiplex PCR; TCRdb keeps only in-frame clonotypes and omits some of them. The sample records a few hundred thousand clones, about 15% being singletons. The sample taken for sequencing was naive CD4+ T cells from blood. The clonotype originates from a man aged 25-40 years in good health.

CDR3 DNA sequence: TGCGCCAGCAGCCAGGGCGCCGGGAACACAGATACGCAGTATTTT. Translation: CASSQGAGNTDTQYF. The chain has TRBV4-3 and TRBJ2-3, with D possibly TRBD2 on 5 matching bases. This CDR3 contains 15 residues. Between the trimmed V and J ends, which lost 3 bases and 2 bases, there was a span of 12 bases. CDR1 is LGHNA and CDR2 is YSLEER in the germline V gene.